This TCR beta chain was observed in a study of early T cells in non-severe SARS-CoV-2 infection. Findings and limits, study-wide: Anti-spike CD8 responses were favored in VDJdb matching, and private and CD4 specificities were missed.

In regard to this clonotype: Antigen: not known.

Unique molecular identifiers were affixed to single, distinct cDNA molecules. MiXCR, applied by TCRdb to the 5' RACE reads, yields one record per CDR3 protein. The table lists under 85,000 distinct CDR3 sequences, 5% of them singletons. The sequence came from an adult who was a healthcare worker with PCR-confirmed SARS-CoV-2 infection or an uninfected control (not recorded which). The sample here was whole blood, taken at baseline.

The CDR3 spells CASSLEGPSTDTQYF. Here the CDR3 DNA reads TGTGCCAGCAGCTTAGAAGGGCCCTCCACAGATACGCAGTATTTT. The chain combines TRBV7-8 with TRBJ2-3; unclear D gene. V lost 1 base and J 2 bases, leaving 10 bases between the germline ends. The germline V gene encodes CDR1 SGHVS and CDR2 FQNEAQ. This CDR3 is built from 15 residues. The variable domain in full, with the rest retrieved from reference TRBV7-8 and TRBJ2-3, is GAGVSQSPRYKVAKRGQDVALRCDPISGHVSLFWYQQALGQGPEFLTYFQNEAQLDKSGLPSDRFFAERPEGSVSTLKIQRTQQEDSAVYLCASSLEGPSTDTQYFGPGTRLTVL.